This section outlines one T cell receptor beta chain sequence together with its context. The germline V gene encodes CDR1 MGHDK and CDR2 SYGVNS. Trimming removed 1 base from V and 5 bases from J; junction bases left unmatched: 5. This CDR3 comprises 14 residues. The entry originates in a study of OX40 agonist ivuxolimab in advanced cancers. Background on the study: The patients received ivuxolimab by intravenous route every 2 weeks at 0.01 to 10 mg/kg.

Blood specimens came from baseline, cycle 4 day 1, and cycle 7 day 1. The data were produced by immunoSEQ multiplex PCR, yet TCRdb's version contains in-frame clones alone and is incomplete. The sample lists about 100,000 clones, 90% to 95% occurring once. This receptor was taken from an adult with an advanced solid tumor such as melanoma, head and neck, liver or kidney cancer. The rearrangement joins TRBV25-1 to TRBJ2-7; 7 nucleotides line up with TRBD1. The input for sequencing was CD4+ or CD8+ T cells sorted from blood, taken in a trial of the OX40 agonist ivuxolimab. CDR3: CASSESHRGNEQYF. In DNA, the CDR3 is TGTGCCAGCAGTGAATCCCACAGGGGAAACGAGCAGTACTTC.